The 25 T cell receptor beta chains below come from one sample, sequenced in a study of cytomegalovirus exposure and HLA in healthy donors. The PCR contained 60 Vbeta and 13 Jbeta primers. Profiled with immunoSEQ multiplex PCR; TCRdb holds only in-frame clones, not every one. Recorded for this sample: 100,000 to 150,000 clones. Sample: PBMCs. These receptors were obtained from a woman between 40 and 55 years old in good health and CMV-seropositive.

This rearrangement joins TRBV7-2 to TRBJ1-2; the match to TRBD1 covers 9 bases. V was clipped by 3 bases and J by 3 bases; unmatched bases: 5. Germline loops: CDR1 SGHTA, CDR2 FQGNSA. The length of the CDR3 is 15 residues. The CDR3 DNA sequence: TGTGCCAGCAGCTTGACCGGGACAGGGTACTATGGCTACACCTTC. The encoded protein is CASSLTGTGYYGYTF.

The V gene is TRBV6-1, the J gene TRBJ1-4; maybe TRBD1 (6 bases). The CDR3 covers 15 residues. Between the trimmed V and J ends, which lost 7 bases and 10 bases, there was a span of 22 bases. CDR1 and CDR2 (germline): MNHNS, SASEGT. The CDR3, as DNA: TGTGCCAGCATCCCAGAAGGGGGGGCGGTGGGAAAACTGTTTTTT. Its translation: CASIPEGGAVGKLFF.

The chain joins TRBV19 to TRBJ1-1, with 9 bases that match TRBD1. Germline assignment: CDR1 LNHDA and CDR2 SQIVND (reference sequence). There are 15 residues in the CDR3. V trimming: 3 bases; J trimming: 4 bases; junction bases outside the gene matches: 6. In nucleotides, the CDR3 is TGTGCCAGTAGTATCGCCGGGACAGGGTCCACTGAAGCTTTCTTT. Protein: CASSIAGTGSTEAFF. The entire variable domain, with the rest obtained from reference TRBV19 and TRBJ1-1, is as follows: DGGITQSPKYLFRKEGQNVTLSCEQNLNHDAMYWYRQDPGQGLRLIYYSQIVNDFQKGDIAEGYSVSREKKESFPLTVTSAQKNPTAFYLCASSIAGTGSTEAFFGQGTRLTVV.

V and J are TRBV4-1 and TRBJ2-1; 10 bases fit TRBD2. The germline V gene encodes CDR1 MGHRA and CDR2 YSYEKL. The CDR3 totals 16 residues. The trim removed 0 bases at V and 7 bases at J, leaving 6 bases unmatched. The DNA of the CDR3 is TGCGCCAGCAGCCAAGAAACGGGACTAGCGTGGAATGAGCAGTTCTTC. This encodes CASSQETGLAWNEQFF.

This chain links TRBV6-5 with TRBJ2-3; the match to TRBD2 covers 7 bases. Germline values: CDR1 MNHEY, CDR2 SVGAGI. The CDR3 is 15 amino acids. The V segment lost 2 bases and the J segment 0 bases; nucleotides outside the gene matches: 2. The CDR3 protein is CASSYRGGSTDTQYF. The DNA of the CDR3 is TGTGCCAGCAGTTACAGGGGAGGGAGCACAGATACGCAGTATTTT.

The CDR3 reads CASSLGTGEQYF. The CDR3 DNA sequence: TGTGCCAGCAGCTTAGGTACTGGCGAGCAGTACTTC. The rearrangement uses TRBV7-3 and TRBJ2-7; no firm D call. This CDR3 spans 12 amino acids. V was pared by 2 bases and J by 6 bases, with 8 bases between. Germline V gene lookup returns CDR1 SGHTA and CDR2 FQGTGA.

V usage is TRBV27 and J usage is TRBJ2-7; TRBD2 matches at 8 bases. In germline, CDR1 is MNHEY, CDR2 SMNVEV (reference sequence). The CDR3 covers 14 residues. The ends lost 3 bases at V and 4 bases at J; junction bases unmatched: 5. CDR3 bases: TGTGCCAGCAGTTTTACGGGAGGGCCTTACGAGCAGTACTTC. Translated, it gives CASSFTGGPYEQYF.

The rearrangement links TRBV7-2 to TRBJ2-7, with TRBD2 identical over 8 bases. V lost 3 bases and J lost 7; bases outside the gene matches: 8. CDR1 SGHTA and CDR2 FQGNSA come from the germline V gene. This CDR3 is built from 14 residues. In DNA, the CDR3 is TGTGCCAGCAGCTTGGAACTAGCGGTATTGGAGCAGTACTTC. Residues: CASSLELAVLEQYF.

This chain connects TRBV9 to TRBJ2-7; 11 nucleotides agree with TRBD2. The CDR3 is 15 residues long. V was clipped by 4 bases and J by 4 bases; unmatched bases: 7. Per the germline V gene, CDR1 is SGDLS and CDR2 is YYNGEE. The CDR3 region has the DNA TGTGCCAGCAGCCTCGGGACTAGCGGTCTTTACGAGCAGTACTTC. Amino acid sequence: CASSLGTSGLYEQYF.

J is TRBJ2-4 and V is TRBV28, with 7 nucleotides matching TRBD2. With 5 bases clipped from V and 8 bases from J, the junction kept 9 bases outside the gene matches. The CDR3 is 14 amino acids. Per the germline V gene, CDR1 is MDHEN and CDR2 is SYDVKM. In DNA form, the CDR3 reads TGTGCCAGCAGTCCTCGGACCGGGGGGTACATTCAGTACTTC. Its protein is CASSPRTGGYIQYF.

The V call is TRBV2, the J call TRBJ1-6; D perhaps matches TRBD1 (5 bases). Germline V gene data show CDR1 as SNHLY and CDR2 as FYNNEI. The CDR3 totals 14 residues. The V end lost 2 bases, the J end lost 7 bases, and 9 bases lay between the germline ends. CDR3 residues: CASSERRANSPLHF. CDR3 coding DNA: TGTGCCAGCAGTGAACGCAGGGCGAATTCACCCCTCCACTTT.

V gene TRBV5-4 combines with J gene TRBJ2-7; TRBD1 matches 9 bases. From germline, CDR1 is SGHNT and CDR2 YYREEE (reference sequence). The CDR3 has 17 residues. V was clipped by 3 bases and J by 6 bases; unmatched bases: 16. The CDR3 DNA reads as TGTGCCAGCAGCTCCCCCGGGACAGGGAAGTTTAAAGGCGAGCAGTACTTC. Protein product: CASSSPGTGKFKGEQYF.

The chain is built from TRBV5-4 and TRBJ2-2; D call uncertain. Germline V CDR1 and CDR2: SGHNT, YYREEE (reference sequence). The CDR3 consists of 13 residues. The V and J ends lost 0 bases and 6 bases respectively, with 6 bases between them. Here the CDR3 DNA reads TGTGCCAGCAGCTTGGCCGTTGCCGGGGAGCTGTTTTTT. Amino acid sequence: CASSLAVAGELFF.

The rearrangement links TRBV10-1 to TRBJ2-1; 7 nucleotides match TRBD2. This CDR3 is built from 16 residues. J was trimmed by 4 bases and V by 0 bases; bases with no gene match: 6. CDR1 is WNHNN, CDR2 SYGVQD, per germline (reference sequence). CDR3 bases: TGCGCCAGCAGTGAGTCAATTAGCGGGTTATACAATGAGCAGTTCTTC. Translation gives CASSESISGLYNEQFF.

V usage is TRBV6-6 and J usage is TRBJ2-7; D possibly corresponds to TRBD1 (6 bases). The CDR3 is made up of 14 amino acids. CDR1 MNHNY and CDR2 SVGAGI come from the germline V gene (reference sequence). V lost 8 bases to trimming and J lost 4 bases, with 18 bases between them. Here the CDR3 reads CASADRQGRYEQYF. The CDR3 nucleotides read TGTGCCAGCGCTGACAGGCAGGGAAGATACGAGCAGTACTTC.

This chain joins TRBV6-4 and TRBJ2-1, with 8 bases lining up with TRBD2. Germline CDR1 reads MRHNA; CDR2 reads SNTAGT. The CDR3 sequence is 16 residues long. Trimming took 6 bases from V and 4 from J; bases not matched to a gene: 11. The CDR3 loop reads CASSAGSGSRYNEQFF. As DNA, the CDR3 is TGTGCCAGCAGCGCCGGCAGCGGGAGTCGTTACAATGAGCAGTTCTTC.

The CDR3 spells CASSERSGTYEQYF. The CDR3 bases are TGTGCCAGCAGTGAGCGGTCAGGGACCTACGAGCAGTACTTC. The chain employs TRBV6-1 and TRBJ2-7; D possibly corresponds to TRBD1 (5 bases). The CDR3 spans 14 residues. Germline CDR1 reads MNHNS; CDR2 reads SASEGT. Trimming took off 3 bases at V and 2 bases at J, with 11 bases between the two ends.

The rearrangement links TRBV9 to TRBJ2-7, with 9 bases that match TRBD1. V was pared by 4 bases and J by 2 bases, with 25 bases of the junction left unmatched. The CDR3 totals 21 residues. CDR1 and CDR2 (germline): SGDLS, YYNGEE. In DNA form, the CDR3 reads TGTGCCAGCAGCCTCCGGCCAAGGAACCGAGGACAGGGGCCCTTAACCTACGAGCAGTACTTC. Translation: CASSLRPRNRGQGPLTYEQYF. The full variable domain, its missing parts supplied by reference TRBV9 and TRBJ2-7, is DSGVTQTPKHLITATGQRVTLRCSPRSGDLSVYWYQQSLDQGLQFLIQYYNGEERAKGNILERFSAQQFPDLHSELNLSSLELGDSALYFCASSLRPRNRGQGPLTYEQYFGPGTRLTVT.

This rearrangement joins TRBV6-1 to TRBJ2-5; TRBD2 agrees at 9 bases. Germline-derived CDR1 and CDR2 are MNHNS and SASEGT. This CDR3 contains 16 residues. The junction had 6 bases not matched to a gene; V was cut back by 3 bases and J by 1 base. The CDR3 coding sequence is TGTGCCAGCAGTGACGGCCTAGCGGGGATCCAAGAGACCCAGTACTTC. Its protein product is CASSDGLAGIQETQYF.

CDR3 nucleotides: TGTGCCAGCAGCCTATCGCAGGGGGCTGGAAACACCATATATTTT. Its translation: CASSLSQGAGNTIYF. J is TRBJ1-3 and V is TRBV13; 7 bases are a match to TRBD1. The trim removed 5 bases at V and 2 bases at J, leaving 6 bases unmatched. The CDR3 sequence is 15 residues long. Germline-derived CDR1 and CDR2 are PRHDT and FYEKMQ (reference sequence).

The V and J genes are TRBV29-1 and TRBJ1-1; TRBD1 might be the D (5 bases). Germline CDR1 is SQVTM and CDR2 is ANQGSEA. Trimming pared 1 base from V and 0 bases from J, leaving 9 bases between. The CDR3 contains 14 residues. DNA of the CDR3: TGCAGCGTTGAAGGCCAGGGATTGAACACTGAAGCTTTCTTT. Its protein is CSVEGQGLNTEAFF.

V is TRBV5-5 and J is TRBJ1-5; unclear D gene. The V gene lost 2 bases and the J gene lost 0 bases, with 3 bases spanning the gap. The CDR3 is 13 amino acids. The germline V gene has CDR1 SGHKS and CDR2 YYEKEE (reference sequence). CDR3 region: CASSFSSNQPQHF. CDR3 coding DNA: TGTGCCAGCAGCTTTAGTAGCAATCAGCCCCAGCATTTT. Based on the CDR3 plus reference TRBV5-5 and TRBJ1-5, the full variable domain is DAGVTQSPTHLIKTRGQQVTLRCSPISGHKSVSWYQQVLGQGPQFIFQYYEKEERGRGNFPDRFSARQFPNYSSELNVNALLLGDSALYLCASSFSSNQPQHFGDGTRLSIL.

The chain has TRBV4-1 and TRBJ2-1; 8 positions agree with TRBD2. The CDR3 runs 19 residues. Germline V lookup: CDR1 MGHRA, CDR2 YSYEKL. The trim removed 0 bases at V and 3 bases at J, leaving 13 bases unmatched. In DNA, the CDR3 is TGCGCCAGCAGCCAAGAATCTCTTGGTCGCGGGAGGAGCTACAATGAGCAGTTCTTC. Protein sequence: CASSQESLGRGRSYNEQFF.

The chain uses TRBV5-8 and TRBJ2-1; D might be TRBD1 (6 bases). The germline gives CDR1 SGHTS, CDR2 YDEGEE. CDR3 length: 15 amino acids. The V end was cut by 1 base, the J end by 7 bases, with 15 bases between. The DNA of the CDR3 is TGTGCCAGCAGCTTGATCAGGGGCGTCCGGAATGAGCAGTTCTTC. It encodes CASSLIRGVRNEQFF.

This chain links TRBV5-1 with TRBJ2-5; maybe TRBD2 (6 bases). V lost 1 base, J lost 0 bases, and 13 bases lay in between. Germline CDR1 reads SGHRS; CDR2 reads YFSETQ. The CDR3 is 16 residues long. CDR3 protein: CASSLNTGEYQETQYF. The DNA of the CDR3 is TGCGCCAGCAGCTTGAATACGGGGGAATACCAAGAGACCCAGTACTTC.